This T cell receptor (beta chain) was sequenced for a study of blood T cell repertoires in COVID-19. Study context: Material from acute and convalescent COVID-19 was sourced from the United States, Italy and Spain.

Per germline, CDR1 LNHDA and CDR2 SQIVND (reference sequence). Trimming removed 8 bases from V and 7 bases from J; junction bases left unmatched: 8. This CDR3 has 14 amino acids. Authors' processing steps: Counts of nucleated cells, estimated from reference gene primer amplification, were obtained. Some clones are missing from TCRdb's copy, which holds only in-frame ones; the method was immunoSEQ multiplex PCR. V, J and clone size reflect that table, while D and trimming were determined from the DNA. The sample lists 200,000 to 250,000 clones; about four fifths were seen once. Participant-reported clinical history was the basis for cohort assignment.

Specimen: PBMCs or T cells enriched from blood (not recorded which). The receptor's source is a woman aged 40 to 55 with acute COVID-19. This rearrangement joins TRBV19 to TRBJ1-4; 9 bases match TRBD1. The CDR3 sequence: CASLQQGAAEKLFF. The CDR3 DNA follows: TGTGCCAGTTTACAACAGGGGGCGGCTGAAAAACTGTTTTTT.